The 11 T cell receptor beta chains reported below all come from one sample, sequenced in a study of blood T cell repertoires in COVID-19. Sequencing used immunoSEQ multiplex PCR; TCRdb keeps in-frame clones, though not all of them. The repertoire holds under 130,000 clones, with about 88% as singletons. The sequenced sample consisted of peripheral blood. These receptor sequences come from a human donor in a cohort sampled during active COVID-19.

This clone is a singleton in its sample. The rearrangement links TRBV10-3 to TRBJ2-5; 9 bases fit TRBD2. CDR3 length: 13 residues. CDR1 and CDR2 (germline): ENHRY, SYGVKD. The V and J ends lost 8 bases and 2 bases, in that order; junction bases with no gene match: 3. The CDR3 loop is CAIGLAQQETQYF. CDR3 DNA: TGTGCCATCGGACTAGCGCAACAAGAGACCCAGTACTTC.

The V and J genes are TRBV10-1 and TRBJ1-1; 8 bases fit TRBD1. CDR1 is WNHNN, CDR2 SYGVQD, per germline (reference sequence). V lost 5 bases, J lost 6 bases, and 5 bases stayed unmatched. This CDR3 is built from 13 residues. DNA for the CDR3: TGCGCCAGCAGTCAAACAGGGGGGGCTGAAGCTTTCTTT. Translation: CASSQTGGAEAFF.

The chain recombines TRBV21-1 with TRBJ1-4. TRBV21-1 is a known pseudogene. The CDR3 is 17 amino acids. The CDR3 DNA reads TGTGCCAGCAGCAAAGTGGTGGACTGCCATCCGGGTGAAAAACTGTTTTTT. Its protein product is CASSKVVDCHPGEKLFF.

The V and J genes are TRBV6-1 and TRBJ2-5, with D unresolved. The CDR3 consists of 14 residues. The germline CDR1 and CDR2 sequences are MNHNS and SASEGT. V lost 1 base and J lost 1, with 7 bases in between. The CDR3 DNA reads as TGTGCCAGCAGTGAAGACAGAGCCCAAGAGACCCAGTACTTC. It codes for CASSEDRAQETQYF.

The chain couples TRBV23-1 to TRBJ2-6; D uncertain. TRBV23-1 is classed as an ORF, of uncertain function. Trimming cost V 0 bases and J 0 bases, with 6 bases left between them. The CDR3 contains 16 residues. CDR3 nucleotide sequence: TGCGCCAGCAGTCAATCCCCCCGCTCTGGGGCCAACGTCCTGACTTTC. Translated: CASSQSPRSGANVLTF.

This clone has only a few counts. J is TRBJ1-2 and V is TRBV11-2, with a weak D call TRBD1 (6 bases). There are 12 residues in the CDR3. CDR1 SGHAT and CDR2 FQNNGV come from the germline V gene. V lost 5 bases and J 7 bases, leaving 11 bases between the germline ends. CDR3 amino acids: CASSLGQFGYTF. The CDR3 DNA follows: TGTGCCAGCAGCCTAGGACAGTTTGGCTACACCTTC.

CDR3 bases: TGTGCCAGCAGTTACTCGAGTGGTAGGGGCAGTATATCGAAAGAGACCCAGTACTTC. Encoded protein: CASSYSSGRGSISKETQYF. This chain uses TRBV6-7 with TRBJ2-5; D is perhaps TRBD1 (5 bases). TRBV6-7 is placed among ORFs of uncertain function. The CDR3 is 19 amino acids. V was cut by 0 bases and J by 3 bases, with 23 bases left in between.

The V gene is TRBV5-1, the J gene TRBJ2-5; maybe TRBD1 (7 bases). Trimming cost V 2 bases and J 1 base, with 15 bases left between them. The CDR3 loop spans 16 amino acids. Per germline, CDR1 SGHRS and CDR2 YFSETQ. CDR3 sequence: CASSFQTGRSQETQYF. In nucleotides, the CDR3 is TGCGCCAGCAGCTTCCAGACAGGGAGGTCCCAAGAGACCCAGTACTTC.

The J gene is TRBJ1-1, the V gene TRBV3-1 (or the pseudogene TRBV3-2); 8 bases are a match to TRBD1. The CDR3 sequence is 14 residues long. After removal of 3 bases from V and 7 bases from J, the junction contained 7 bases not matched to a gene. Germline assignment: CDR1 LGHDT and CDR2 YNNKEL (reference sequence). For the CDR3, the DNA is TGTGCCAGCAGCCAGGACAGGGTTCGGGGTGAAGCTTTCTTT. Amino acid sequence: CASSQDRVRGEAFF.

The chain uses TRBV29-1 and TRBJ2-3; a weak D match, TRBD2 (5 bases). The ends were cut back, 4 bases at V and 4 bases at J, with 21 bases in the middle. Germline CDR1 is SQVTM and CDR2 is ANQGSEA. CDR3 size: 16 residues. The CDR3 here is CSVGFGFLGLADTQYF. The CDR3, as DNA: TGCAGCGTTGGGTTTGGGTTCCTCGGACTCGCAGATACGCAGTATTTT.

The CDR3 DNA sequence: TGCGCCAGCGCGCGTACCCGGGTGAACACTGAAGCTTTCTTT. Translated: CASARTRVNTEAFF. The chain employs TRBV5-1 and TRBJ1-1; D uncertain. The ends were cut back, 7 bases at V and 0 bases at J, with 13 bases in the middle. The CDR3 is 14 amino acids. The germline V gene has CDR1 SGHRS and CDR2 YFSETQ.